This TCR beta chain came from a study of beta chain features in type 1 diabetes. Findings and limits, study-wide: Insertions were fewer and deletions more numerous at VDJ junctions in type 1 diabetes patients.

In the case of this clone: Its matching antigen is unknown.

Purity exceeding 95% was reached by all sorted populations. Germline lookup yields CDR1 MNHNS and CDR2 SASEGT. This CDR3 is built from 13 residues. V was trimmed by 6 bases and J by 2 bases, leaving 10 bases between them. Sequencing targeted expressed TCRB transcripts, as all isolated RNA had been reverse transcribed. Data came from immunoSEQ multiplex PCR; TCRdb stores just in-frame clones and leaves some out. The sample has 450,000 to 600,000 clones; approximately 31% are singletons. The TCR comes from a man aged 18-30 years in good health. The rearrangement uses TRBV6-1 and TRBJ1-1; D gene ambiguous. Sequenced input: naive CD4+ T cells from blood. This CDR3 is CASRVTLNTEAFF. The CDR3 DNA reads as TGTGCCAGCAGGGTAACACTCAACACTGAAGCTTTCTTT.